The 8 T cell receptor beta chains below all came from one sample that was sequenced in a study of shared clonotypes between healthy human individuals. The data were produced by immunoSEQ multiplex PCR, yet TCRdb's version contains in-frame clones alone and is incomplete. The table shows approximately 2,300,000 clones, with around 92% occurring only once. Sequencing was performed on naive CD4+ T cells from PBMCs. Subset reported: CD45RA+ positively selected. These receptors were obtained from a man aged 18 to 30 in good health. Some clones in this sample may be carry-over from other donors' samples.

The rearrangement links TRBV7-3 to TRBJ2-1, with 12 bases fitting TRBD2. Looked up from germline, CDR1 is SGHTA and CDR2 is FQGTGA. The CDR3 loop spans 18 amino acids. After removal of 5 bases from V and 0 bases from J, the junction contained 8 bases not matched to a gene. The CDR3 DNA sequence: TGTGCCAGCAGCCCCCGGACTAGCGGGACAATCTCCTACAATGAGCAGTTCTTC. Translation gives CASSPRTSGTISYNEQFF.

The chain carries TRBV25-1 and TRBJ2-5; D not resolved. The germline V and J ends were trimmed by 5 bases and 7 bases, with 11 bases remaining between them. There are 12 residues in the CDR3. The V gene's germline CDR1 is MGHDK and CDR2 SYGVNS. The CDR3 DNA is TGTGCCAGCAGTTCACTCTCGGGGACCCAGTACTTC. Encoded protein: CASSSLSGTQYF.

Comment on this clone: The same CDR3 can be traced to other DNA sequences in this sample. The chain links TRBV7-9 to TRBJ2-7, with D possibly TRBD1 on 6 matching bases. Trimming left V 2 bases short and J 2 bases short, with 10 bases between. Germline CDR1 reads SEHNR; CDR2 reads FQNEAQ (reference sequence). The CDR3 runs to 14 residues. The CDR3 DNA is TGTGCCAGCAGCTTACCAGGGGCCCCCTACGAGCAGTACTTC. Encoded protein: CASSLPGAPYEQYF.

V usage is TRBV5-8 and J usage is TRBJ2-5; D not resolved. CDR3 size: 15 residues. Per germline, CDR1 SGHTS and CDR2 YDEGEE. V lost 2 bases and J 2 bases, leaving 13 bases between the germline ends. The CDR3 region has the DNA TGTGCCAGCAGCTTTGGATTTCAGCCTCAAGAGACCCAGTACTTC. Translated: CASSFGFQPQETQYF. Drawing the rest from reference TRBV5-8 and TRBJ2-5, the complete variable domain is EAGVTQSPTHLIKTRGQQATLRCSPISGHTSVYWYQQALGLGLQFLLWYDEGEERNRGNFPPRFSGRQFPNYSSELNVNALELEDSALYLCASSFGFQPQETQYFGPGTRLLVL.

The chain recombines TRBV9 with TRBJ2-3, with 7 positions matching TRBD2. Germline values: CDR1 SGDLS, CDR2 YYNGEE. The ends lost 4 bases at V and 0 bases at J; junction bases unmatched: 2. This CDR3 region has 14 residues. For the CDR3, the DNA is TGTGCCAGCAGCACGACTAGCAGCACAGATACGCAGTATTTT. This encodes CASSTTSSTDTQYF.

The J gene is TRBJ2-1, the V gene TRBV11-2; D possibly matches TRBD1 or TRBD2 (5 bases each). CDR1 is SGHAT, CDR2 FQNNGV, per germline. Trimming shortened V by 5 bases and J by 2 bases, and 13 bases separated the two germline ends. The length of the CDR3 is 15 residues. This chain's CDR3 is CASSPPQGPYNEQFF. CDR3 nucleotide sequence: TGTGCCAGCAGCCCCCCCCAGGGACCCTACAATGAGCAGTTCTTC.

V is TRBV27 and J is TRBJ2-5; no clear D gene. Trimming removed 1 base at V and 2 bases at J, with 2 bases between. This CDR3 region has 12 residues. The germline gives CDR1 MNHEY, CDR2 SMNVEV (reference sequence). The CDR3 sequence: CASSLLQETQYF. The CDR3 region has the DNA TGTGCCAGCAGTTTATTGCAAGAGACCCAGTACTTC.

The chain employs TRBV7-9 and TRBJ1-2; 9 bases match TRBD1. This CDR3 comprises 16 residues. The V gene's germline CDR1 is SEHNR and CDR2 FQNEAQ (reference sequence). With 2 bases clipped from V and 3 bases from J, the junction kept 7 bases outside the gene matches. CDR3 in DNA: TGTGCCAGCAGCTTAAGTCACAGGGGGCGTGACTATGGCTACACCTTC. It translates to CASSLSHRGRDYGYTF.